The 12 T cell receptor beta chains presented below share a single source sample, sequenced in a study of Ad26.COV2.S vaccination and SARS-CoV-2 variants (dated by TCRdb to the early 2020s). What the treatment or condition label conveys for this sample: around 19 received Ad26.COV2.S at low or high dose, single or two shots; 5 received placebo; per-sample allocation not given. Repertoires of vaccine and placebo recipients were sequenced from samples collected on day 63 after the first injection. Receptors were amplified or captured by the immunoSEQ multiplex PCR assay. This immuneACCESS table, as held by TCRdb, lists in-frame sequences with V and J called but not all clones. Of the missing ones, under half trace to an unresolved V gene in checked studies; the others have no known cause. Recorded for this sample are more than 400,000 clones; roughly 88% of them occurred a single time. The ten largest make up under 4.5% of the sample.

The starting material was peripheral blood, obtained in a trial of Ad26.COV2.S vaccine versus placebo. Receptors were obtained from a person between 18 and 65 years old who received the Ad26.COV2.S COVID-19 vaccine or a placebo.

The CDR3 DNA sequence: TGTGCCAGCAGCTTAGTGGTGCGGGGGGGCCAAGAGACCCAGTACTTC. Amino acids: CASSLVVRGGQETQYF. The chain joins TRBV11-2 to TRBJ2-5, with TRBD2 matching over 9 bases. V lost 1 base and J lost 1; bases outside the gene matches: 4. Germline-derived CDR1 and CDR2 are SGHAT and FQNNGV. The CDR3 has 16 amino acids.

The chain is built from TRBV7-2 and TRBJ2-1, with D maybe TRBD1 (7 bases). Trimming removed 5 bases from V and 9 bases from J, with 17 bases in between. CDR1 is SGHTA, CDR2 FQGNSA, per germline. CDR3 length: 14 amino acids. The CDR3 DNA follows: TGTGCCAGCAGCACTGGACAGGCCGGGGGTGAGCAGTTCTTC. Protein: CASSTGQAGGEQFF.

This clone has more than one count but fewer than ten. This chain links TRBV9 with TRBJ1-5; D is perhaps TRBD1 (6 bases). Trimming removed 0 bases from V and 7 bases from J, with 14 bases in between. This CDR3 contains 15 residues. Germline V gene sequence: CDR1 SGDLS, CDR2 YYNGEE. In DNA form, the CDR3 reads TGTGCCAGCAGCGTAGGGGTGGGGCAGGGGCAGCCCCAGCATTTT. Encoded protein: CASSVGVGQGQPQHF.

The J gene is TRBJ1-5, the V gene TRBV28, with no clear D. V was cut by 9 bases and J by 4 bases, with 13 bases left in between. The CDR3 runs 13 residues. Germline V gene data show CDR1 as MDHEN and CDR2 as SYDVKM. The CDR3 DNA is TGTGCCAGTTCGTGGGGTTCGAATCAGCCCCAGCATTTT. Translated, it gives CASSWGSNQPQHF.

CDR3 DNA sequence: TGTGCCAGCAGCTCTACACCCCGGGACATAAATCAGCCCCAGCATTTT. Translated: CASSSTPRDINQPQHF. The chain employs TRBV7-8 and TRBJ1-5, with D tentatively TRBD1 (6 bases). The CDR3 spans 16 residues. V was clipped by 4 bases and J by 4 bases, with 17 bases between them. Germline V CDR1 and CDR2: SGHVS, FQNEAQ.

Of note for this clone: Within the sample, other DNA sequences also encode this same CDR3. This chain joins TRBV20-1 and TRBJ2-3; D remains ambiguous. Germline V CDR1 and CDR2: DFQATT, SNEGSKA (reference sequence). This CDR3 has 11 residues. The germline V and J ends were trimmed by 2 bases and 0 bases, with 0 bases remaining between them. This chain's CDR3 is CSARSTDTQYF. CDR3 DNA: TGCAGTGCTAGAAGCACAGATACGCAGTATTTT.

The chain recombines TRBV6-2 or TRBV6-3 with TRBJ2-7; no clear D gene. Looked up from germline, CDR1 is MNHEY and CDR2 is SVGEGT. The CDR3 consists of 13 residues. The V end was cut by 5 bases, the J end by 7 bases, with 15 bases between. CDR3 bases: TGTGCCAGCAGTCCCTTCAGGCTTCAAGAGCAGTACTTC. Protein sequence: CASSPFRLQEQYF.

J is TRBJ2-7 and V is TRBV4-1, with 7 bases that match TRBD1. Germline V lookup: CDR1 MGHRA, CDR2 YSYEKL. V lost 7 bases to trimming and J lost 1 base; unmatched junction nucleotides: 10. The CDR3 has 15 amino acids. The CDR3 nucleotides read TGCGCCAGCAAGAGTACAGGGGACCTTTCCTACGAGCAGTACTTC. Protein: CASKSTGDLSYEQYF.

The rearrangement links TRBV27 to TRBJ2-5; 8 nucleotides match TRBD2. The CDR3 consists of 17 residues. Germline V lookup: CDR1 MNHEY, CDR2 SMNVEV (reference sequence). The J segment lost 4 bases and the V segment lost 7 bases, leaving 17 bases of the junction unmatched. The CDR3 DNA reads TGTGCCAGCACTTCTCTTAGTCCGGGACTAGGGCTAGAGACCCAGTACTTC. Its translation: CASTSLSPGLGLETQYF.

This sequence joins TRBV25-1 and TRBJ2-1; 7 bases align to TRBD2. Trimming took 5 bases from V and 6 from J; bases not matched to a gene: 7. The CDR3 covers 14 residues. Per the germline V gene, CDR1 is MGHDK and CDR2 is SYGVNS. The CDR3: CASSKTGTTNEQFF. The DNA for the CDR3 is TGTGCCAGCAGTAAAACCGGGACTACCAATGAGCAGTTCTTC.

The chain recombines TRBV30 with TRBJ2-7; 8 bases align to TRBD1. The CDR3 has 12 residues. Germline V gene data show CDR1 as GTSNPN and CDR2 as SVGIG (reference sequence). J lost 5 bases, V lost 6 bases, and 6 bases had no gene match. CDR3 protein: CACQGAKNEQYF. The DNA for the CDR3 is TGTGCCTGTCAGGGGGCGAAAAACGAGCAGTACTTC.

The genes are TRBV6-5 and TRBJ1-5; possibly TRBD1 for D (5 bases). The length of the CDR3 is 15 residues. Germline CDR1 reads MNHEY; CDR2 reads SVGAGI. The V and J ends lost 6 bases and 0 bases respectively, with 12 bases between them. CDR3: CASRGETFSNQPQHF. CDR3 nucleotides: TGTGCCAGCAGAGGGGAAACATTTAGCAATCAGCCCCAGCATTTT.